Reported below is one TCR beta chain. With 7 bases clipped from V and 9 bases from J, the junction kept 8 bases outside the gene matches. The CDR3 length is 12 residues. Germline V CDR1 and CDR2: MNHEY, SVGAGI. Original processing methods: It was from reference gene primer amplification that nucleated cell counts were estimated. TCRdb's copy holds only in-frame clones and misses some; the assay was immunoSEQ multiplex PCR. V and J calls and clone size are copied from that table; D and trimming were computed from the DNA. The table lists about 210,000 clones, around nine tenths of them singletons. This record belongs to a study of blood T cell repertoires in COVID-19. Looking at the study overall: Both acute and convalescent COVID-19 samples were obtained from the United States, Italy and Spain. The cDNA or gDNA used as material had been derived from T cells, B-cell-depleted T cells, or PBMCs.

This receptor was taken from a man between 60 and 70 years old who had recovered from COVID-19. The chain has TRBV6-5 and TRBJ1-2; 7 nucleotides align to TRBD1. Sequencing was carried out using peripheral blood. CDR3 sequence (DNA): TGTGCCAGCACCGACAGGGATAGATGCTACACCTTC. It specifies CASTDRDRCYTF.